Detailed here is one TCR beta chain. The target antigen is unknown. This record comes from a study of shared clonotypes between healthy human individuals. Regarding the study as a whole: Memory subsets generally showed smaller estimated richness than naive subsets did.

Germline V lookup: CDR1 MNHEY, CDR2 SMNVEV (reference sequence). J lost 3 bases, V lost 10 bases, and 8 bases had no gene match. The length of the CDR3 is 14 residues. At the deep level, the assay was run. Genomic DNA of each subset was evenly split across several immunoSEQ plates. Repertoires were generated with immunoSEQ multiplex PCR, while TCRdb's copy carries only in-frame clones and drops some. The table records millions of clones, 93% of them present only once. Naive-designated CD8 cells lacked CD45RO, were positively enriched for CCR7, and omitted terminally differentiated effector memory CD45RA+ cells.

The TCR sequence derives from a man aged 18 to 29 in good health. Some clones in this sample may be carry-over from other donors' samples. This rearrangement joins TRBV27 to TRBJ2-3, with 9 bases identical to TRBD1. Input material: naive CD8+ T cells from PBMCs. The CDR3 sequence: CAIGTGSFTDTQYF. CDR3 bases: TGTGCCATCGGGACAGGGTCATTTACAGATACGCAGTATTTT.